Each of the 14 T cell receptor beta chains below was sequenced from the same sample in a study of regulatory T cells in long-lasting Graves disease. Time point here: newly diagnosed GD, antithyroid drugs for less than 3 months. RNA extracted from PBMCs served as the sequencing template. With iRepertoire HTBI primers and Arm-PCR of CDR3 regions, TCR beta libraries were built. TCRdb reprocessed the multiplex PCR reads via MiXCR and lists one record per CDR3 protein. The data show 250,000 to 300,000 distinct CDR3 sequences, 15% to 20% seen once. A further study also used this sample, focusing on T cells in Graves' hyperthyroidism and ophthalmopathy.

The source material was peripheral blood mononuclear cells (PBMCs), sampled at new diagnosis, from a patient treated with antithyroid drugs. Receptor source: a woman aged 25-40 years with Graves disease.

As for this clonotype: The germline gene is not matched at one end of the junction; a read error may be the cause. J is TRBJ2-1 and V is TRBV12-3 or TRBV12-4; the D call may be TRBD1 or TRBD2 (5 bases each). The CDR3 runs 14 residues. This CDR3 reads CASSLVNGALEQFF. In nucleotides, the CDR3 is TGTGCCAGCAGCTTAGTCAACGGGGCTCTTGAGCAGTTCTTC.

This clonotype was observed many times. V and J are TRBV12-3 or TRBV12-4 and TRBJ2-3; 9 nucleotides align to TRBD1. Unmatched junction bases numbered 8, after V lost 3 bases and J lost 10 bases. The CDR3 has 14 residues. The CDR3 DNA reads as TGTGCCAGCAGTTTTCGGGACAGGGCCAAATCGCAGTATTTT. Translation gives CASSFRDRAKSQYF.

This clonotype has a count of ten or more. The chain is built from TRBV4-1 and TRBJ1-6, with 9 bases that match TRBD1. Germline assignment: CDR1 MGHRA and CDR2 YSYEKL. This CDR3 is 16 amino acids long. Trimming cost V 5 bases and J 7 bases; bases outside gene matches: 9. The CDR3, as DNA: TGCGCCAGCAGCACCAGACAGGGGGATTTAAATTCACCCCTCCACTTT. This encodes CASSTRQGDLNSPLHF.

This clonotype was seen ten or more times. The CDR3, as DNA: TGTGCCAGCAGCTCGACAGGGGCGAATGAAGCTTTCTTT. This translates into CASSSTGANEAFF. V gene TRBV7-9 combines with J gene TRBJ1-1, with 8 bases fitting TRBD1. The V and J ends lost 4 bases and 7 bases, in that order; junction bases with no gene match: 5. The CDR3 consists of 13 residues. CDR1 SEHNR and CDR2 FQNEAQ come from the germline V gene (reference sequence).

This clonotype was seen ten or more times. This chain joins TRBV29-1 and TRBJ2-7, with 9 positions matching TRBD1. The length of the CDR3 is 13 residues. The trim removed 6 bases at V and 5 bases at J, leaving 8 bases unmatched. Looked up from germline, CDR1 is SQVTM and CDR2 is ANQGSEA. The CDR3 is CSVETGGGNEQYF. Here the CDR3 DNA reads TGCAGCGTAGAGACAGGGGGAGGAAACGAGCAGTACTTC.

This clonotype showed up many times. The chain links TRBV15 to TRBJ2-1; TRBD1 might be the D (6 bases). Germline V gene data show CDR1 as LNHNV and CDR2 as YYDKDF (reference sequence). The germline V and J ends were trimmed by 5 bases and 1 base, with 15 bases remaining between them. The length of the CDR3 is 16 residues. The CDR3 region has the DNA TGTGCCACCAGCTCCCAGGGGTCAGGGTCCTACAATGAGCAGTTCTTC. Its protein product is CATSSQGSGSYNEQFF.

The sample holds many counts of this clonotype. This sequence joins TRBV7-9 and TRBJ1-5, with D hard to call. V lost 1 base to trimming and J lost 0 bases, with 10 bases between them. CDR3 size: 16 residues. Germline CDR1 SEHNR, CDR2 FQNEAQ (reference sequence). The chain's CDR3 is CASSLGAGNSNQPQHF. CDR3 DNA sequence: TGTGCCAGCAGCTTAGGGGCAGGTAATAGCAATCAGCCCCAGCATTTT.

About this clonotype: This may come from a read error, since a much larger clone is one base off. The chain combines TRBV27 with TRBJ2-2; 10 bases are shared with TRBD1. Germline-derived CDR1 and CDR2 are MNHEY and SMNVEV (reference sequence). The CDR3 totals 16 residues. The ends lost 5 bases at V and 5 bases at J; junction bases unmatched: 8. The CDR3 region is CASSTGDRGKTGELFF. As DNA, the CDR3 is TGTGCCAGCAGTACAGGGGACAGGGGAAAAACCGGGGAGCTGTTTTTT.

Comments on this clonotype: One base separates it from a far larger clone, so it is likely a read error. The chain joins TRBV11-1 to TRBJ2-1, with 10 positions matching TRBD1. Germline V gene lookup returns CDR1 SGHAT and CDR2 FQDESV (reference sequence). The CDR3 length is 16 residues. Germline trimming cut 5 bases from V and 4 bases from J; bases unmatched to any gene: 8. The DNA for the CDR3 is TGTGCCAGCAGCGGGACAGGGGAGGGCCTTTACAATGAGCAGTTCTTC. The encoded protein is CASSGTGEGLYNEQFF.

This clonotype was seen at least ten times. The V call is TRBV5-1, the J call TRBJ1-2; a weak D match, TRBD1 (5 bases). The CDR3 has 13 residues. Looked up from germline, CDR1 is SGHRS and CDR2 is YFSETQ. V lost 5 bases, J lost 5 bases, and 13 bases lay in between. Written as DNA, the CDR3 is TGCGCCAGCAGGCGGGACGGCGGGTATGGCTACACCTTC. Its protein product is CASRRDGGYGYTF.

This clonotype came up a few times. V is TRBV20-1 and J is TRBJ2-3, with D possibly being TRBD2 (7 bases). CDR3 length: 13 amino acids. V gave up 7 bases and J gave up 2 bases, with 13 bases separating them. Germline CDR1 and CDR2: DFQATT and SNEGSKA (reference sequence). CDR3 DNA: TGCAGTGGGAGGGGGGGACTCACAGATACGCAGTATTTT. This gives the protein CSGRGGLTDTQYF.

This clonotype was seen a handful of times. The rearrangement uses TRBV7-9 and TRBJ1-3; D remains unclear. Germline-derived CDR1 and CDR2 are SEHNR and FQNEAQ (reference sequence). The ends were cut back, 6 bases at V and 4 bases at J, with 13 bases in the middle. The CDR3 sequence is 14 residues long. CDR3 sequence (DNA): TGTGCCAGCAGGACGGCCTCGTCCGGAAACACCATATATTTT. It encodes CASRTASSGNTIYF.

This clonotype was counted many times. In DNA form, the CDR3 reads TGTGCCACCAGCAGATCCCCAACAGAGACCCAGTACTTC. It is translated as CATSRSPTETQYF. V is TRBV15 and J is TRBJ2-5, with D unclear. V gave up 2 bases and J gave up 4 bases, with 8 bases separating them. The CDR3 totals 13 residues. CDR1 is LNHNV and CDR2 is YYDKDF in the germline V gene (reference sequence).

This clonotype was observed many times. The chain links TRBV4-1 to TRBJ1-1; D is unresolved. Germline CDR1 is MGHRA and CDR2 is YSYEKL. V lost 4 bases and J 2 bases, leaving 8 bases between the germline ends. CDR3 length: 13 residues. Here the CDR3 reads CASSRLVNTEAFF. As DNA, the CDR3 is TGCGCCAGCAGCCGATTAGTAAACACTGAAGCTTTCTTT.